What follows are 18 T cell receptor beta chains derived from one specimen sequenced in a study of cytomegalovirus exposure and HLA in healthy donors. The repertoire was sequenced with immunoSEQ multiplex PCR; TCRdb's copy has only in-frame clones and lacks some. The data hold about 160,000 clones, with roughly 95% observed a single time. The material sequenced was PBMCs. The receptors shown here come from a woman between 18 and 29 years old in good health and CMV-seronegative.

This chain uses TRBV5-1 with TRBJ2-1, with D perhaps matching TRBD2 (7 bases). The CDR3 is made up of 16 amino acids. V was clipped by 5 bases and J by 8 bases, with 23 bases between them. Per germline, CDR1 SGHRS and CDR2 YFSETQ. DNA for the CDR3: TGCGCCAGCAGTAAGAGGGGGGGAATGGTAGAGGATGAGCAGTTCTTC. Translated, it gives CASSKRGGMVEDEQFF.

The rearrangement joins TRBV19 to TRBJ2-7, with 10 bases identical to TRBD1. The V gene end was trimmed by 5 bases and the J gene end by 5 bases; junction bases not matched to a gene: 3. Germline CDR1 and CDR2: LNHDA and SQIVND (reference sequence). The CDR3 is 13 amino acids. The CDR3 bases are TGTGCCAGTAGTGGGGACAGGGGCCACGAGCAGTACTTC. Residues: CASSGDRGHEQYF. Based on the CDR3 plus reference TRBV19 and TRBJ2-7, the full variable domain is DGGITQSPKYLFRKEGQNVTLSCEQNLNHDAMYWYRQDPGQGLRLIYYSQIVNDFQKGDIAEGYSVSREKKESFPLTVTSAQKNPTAFYLCASSGDRGHEQYFGPGTRLTVT.

The chain combines TRBV7-3 with TRBJ1-1; D gene ambiguous. This CDR3 has 13 amino acids. Germline CDR1 SGHTA, CDR2 FQGTGA. Trimming cost V 1 base and J 1 base, with 4 bases left between them. This chain's CDR3 is CASSLNGNTEAFF. In DNA form, the CDR3 reads TGTGCCAGCAGCTTAAACGGGAACACTGAAGCTTTCTTT.

V and J are TRBV5-1 and TRBJ2-2; 16 nucleotides line up with TRBD2. J was trimmed by 0 bases and V by 4 bases; bases with no gene match: 9. CDR1 SGHRS and CDR2 YFSETQ come from the germline V gene. CDR3 length: 20 amino acids. The CDR3 DNA reads as TGCGCCAGCAGCGCGGGACTAGCGGGGGGGGTGTTGGCGAACACCGGGGAGCTGTTTTTT. Amino acids: CASSAGLAGGVLANTGELFF. The complete variable domain, with remaining parts taken from reference TRBV5-1 and TRBJ2-2, reads KAGVTQTPRYLIKTRGQQVTLSCSPISGHRSVSWYQQTPGQGLQFLFEYFSETQRNKGNFPGRFSGRQFSNSRSEMNVSTLELGDSALYLCASSAGLAGGVLANTGELFFGEGSRLTVL.

This chain joins TRBV20-1 and TRBJ2-7; 11 bases are shared with TRBD1. CDR1 is DFQATT, CDR2 SNEGSKA, per germline (reference sequence). Losses at the gene ends were 6 bases for V and 9 bases for J; bases not matched to a gene: 4. The CDR3 totals 11 residues. The CDR3 reads CSAFGTGGQYF. For the CDR3, the DNA is TGCAGTGCCTTTGGGACAGGGGGGCAGTACTTC.

The gene calls are TRBV18 and TRBJ2-5, with 8 bases identical to TRBD1. The V gene's germline CDR1 is KGHSH and CDR2 LQKENI. V lost 3 bases and J lost 7; bases outside the gene matches: 13. This CDR3 is 16 amino acids long. In DNA form, the CDR3 reads TGTGCCAGCTCACCCATGACAGGGGTGGAGAGTCGGACCCAGTACTTC. This gives the protein CASSPMTGVESRTQYF. Full variable domain (outside the CDR3, taken from reference TRBV18 and TRBJ2-5): NAGVMQNPRHLVRRRGQEARLRCSPMKGHSHVYWYRQLPEEGLKFMVYLQKENIIDESGMPKERFSAEFPKEGPSILRIQQVVRGDSAAYFCASSPMTGVESRTQYFGPGTRLLVL.

This clone was seen just once. This chain uses TRBV9 with TRBJ2-1; unclear D gene. V dropped 4 bases and J dropped 2 bases, with 13 bases sitting between them. The CDR3 loop spans 15 amino acids. Germline loops: CDR1 SGDLS, CDR2 YYNGEE. CDR3 sequence: CASSPLARAYNEQFF. For the CDR3, the DNA is TGTGCCAGCAGCCCCCTTGCGAGAGCCTACAATGAGCAGTTCTTC.

The rearrangement links TRBV9 to TRBJ2-3; 15 nucleotides line up with TRBD2. The J segment lost 4 bases and the V segment lost 4 bases, leaving 10 bases of the junction unmatched. This CDR3 is built from 18 residues. Germline CDR1 SGDLS, CDR2 YYNGEE. CDR3 nucleotides: TGTGCCAGCAGCCGATTCGGGACTAGCGGGGGGTGGGCAGATACGCAGTATTTT. Translation gives CASSRFGTSGGWADTQYF. The full variable domain, with the rest looked up from reference TRBV9 and TRBJ2-3, is DSGVTQTPKHLITATGQRVTLRCSPRSGDLSVYWYQQSLDQGLQFLIQYYNGEERAKGNILERFSAQQFPDLHSELNLSSLELGDSALYFCASSRFGTSGGWADTQYFGPGTRLTVL.

V gene TRBV15 combines with J gene TRBJ1-2, with D tentatively TRBD1 (5 bases). This CDR3 has 16 amino acids. The germline gives CDR1 LNHNV, CDR2 YYDKDF (reference sequence). V dropped 0 bases and J dropped 8 bases, with 19 bases sitting between them. Here the CDR3 reads CATSRELYGSDTGYTF. Written as DNA, the CDR3 is TGTGCCACCAGCAGAGAGTTGTATGGATCGGACACCGGCTACACCTTC.

The V gene is TRBV7-8, the J gene TRBJ2-2; 9 positions agree with TRBD1. The CDR3 extends over 15 amino acids. The V gene end was trimmed by 5 bases and the J gene end by 3 bases; junction bases not matched to a gene: 4. The germline CDR1 and CDR2 sequences are SGHVS and FQNEAQ. The CDR3 loop is CASSAGTGYTGELFF. CDR3 DNA: TGTGCCAGCAGCGCAGGGACAGGGTACACCGGGGAGCTGTTTTTT.

The genes are TRBV6-5 and TRBJ2-1, with 11 bases aligning to TRBD1. V gave up 6 bases and J gave up 7 bases; unmatched junction bases: 8. The CDR3 covers 15 residues. Germline loops: CDR1 MNHEY, CDR2 SVGAGI. CDR3: CASRKDRGHSNEQFF. For the CDR3, the DNA is TGTGCCAGCAGGAAGGACAGGGGGCATAGTAATGAGCAGTTCTTC.

The chain is built from TRBV29-1 and TRBJ1-2; maybe TRBD1 (5 bases). Germline values: CDR1 SQVTM, CDR2 ANQGSEA. The V end was cut by 3 bases, the J end by 4 bases, with 15 bases between. This CDR3 spans 14 amino acids. This CDR3 is CSVDGIGGGYGYTF. In DNA, the CDR3 is TGCAGCGTTGACGGGATTGGGGGGGGCTATGGCTACACCTTC.

In DNA, the CDR3 is TGTGCCAGCAGTGCTCCCGGCAGGGGAGGGGATTCACCCCTCCACTTT. It yields the protein CASSAPGRGGDSPLHF. The chain couples TRBV2 to TRBJ1-6; maybe TRBD1 (6 bases). Trimming removed 4 bases from V and 8 bases from J, with 18 bases in between. CDR1 and CDR2 (germline): SNHLY, FYNNEI. The CDR3 is 16 amino acids. The whole variable domain, remainder taken from reference TRBV2 and TRBJ1-6, is EPEVTQTPSHQVTQMGQEVILRCVPISNHLYFYWYRQILGQKVEFLVSFYNNEISEKSEIFDDQFSVERPDGSNFTLKIRSTKLEDSAMYFCASSAPGRGGDSPLHFGNGTRLTVT.

The CDR3 DNA reads TGTGCCAGCAGCTGGCGGGAGGTAGCCACCATATATTTT. Protein product: CASSWREVATIYF. This chain connects TRBV7-2 to TRBJ1-3; D is uncertain. Trimming pared 4 bases from V and 9 bases from J, leaving 13 bases between. The CDR3 has 13 amino acids. Germline-derived CDR1 and CDR2 are SGHTA and FQGNSA.

V usage is TRBV7-9 and J usage is TRBJ2-5, with D hard to call. Trimming cost V 2 bases and J 1 base, with 5 bases left between them. CDR1 SEHNR and CDR2 FQNEAQ come from the germline V gene (reference sequence). The CDR3 sequence is 13 residues long. The CDR3 coding sequence is TGTGCCAGCAGCTTACAGGTCCAAGAGACCCAGTACTTC. This encodes CASSLQVQETQYF.

J is TRBJ2-1 and V is TRBV30; 9 bases fit TRBD2. Germline lookup yields CDR1 GTSNPN and CDR2 SVGIG (reference sequence). The V gene end was trimmed by 4 bases and the J gene end by 12 bases; junction bases not matched to a gene: 10. The CDR3 has 13 amino acids. This chain's CDR3 is CAWKASGVSGQFF. The CDR3 nucleotides read TGTGCCTGGAAGGCTAGCGGGGTCTCGGGGCAGTTCTTC.

The chain couples TRBV5-1 to TRBJ1-3; 9 bases are a match to TRBD1. The CDR3 sequence is 15 residues long. The trim removed 4 bases at V and 4 bases at J, leaving 6 bases unmatched. Per germline, CDR1 SGHRS and CDR2 YFSETQ. CDR3 amino acids: CASSIQGAGGNTIYF. CDR3 nucleotides: TGCGCCAGCAGCATACAGGGGGCCGGGGGAAACACCATATATTTT.

The gene calls are TRBV19 and TRBJ2-1, with TRBD2 matching 8 bases. This CDR3 is 16 amino acids long. V was clipped by 3 bases and J by 7 bases; unmatched bases: 11. Germline V gene data show CDR1 as LNHDA and CDR2 as SQIVND (reference sequence). The CDR3 DNA reads TGTGCCAGTAGTATGTTCGGGGGGGCCGGTATAAATGAGCAGTTCTTC. Translation gives CASSMFGGAGINEQFF.